The 30 T cell receptor beta chains below were found in one sample sequenced in a study of cytomegalovirus exposure and HLA in healthy donors. Vbeta (60) and Jbeta (13) primers were used in the PCR. Profiled with immunoSEQ multiplex PCR; TCRdb holds only in-frame clones, not every one. This table holds approximately 280,000 clones, roughly 90% found once. Sequenced: PBMCs. The origin of the receptors is a woman under 30 in good health and CMV-seronegative.

This sequence joins TRBV5-1 and TRBJ1-3, with D possibly matching TRBD1 (5 bases). This CDR3 contains 14 residues. Germline V gives CDR1 SGHRS, CDR2 YFSETQ. The V end lost 5 bases, the J end lost 0 bases, and 9 bases lay between the germline ends. CDR3 bases: TGCGCCAGCAGTGGGGGGAGCTCTGGAAACACCATATATTTT. The encoded protein is CASSGGSSGNTIYF.

The chain uses TRBV4-1 and TRBJ1-4, with 8 bases aligning to TRBD1. The CDR3 is made up of 17 amino acids. Trimming removed 2 bases from V and 6 bases from J; junction bases left unmatched: 11. The germline V gene has CDR1 MGHRA and CDR2 YSYEKL. The CDR3 region is CASSQPKDRDADEKLFF. CDR3 sequence (DNA): TGCGCCAGCAGCCAACCTAAGGACAGGGATGCGGATGAAAAACTGTTTTTT.

This chain links TRBV19 with TRBJ1-5, with D unresolved. With 5 bases removed from V and 0 bases from J, the gap between germline ends came to 11 bases. This CDR3 comprises 15 residues. Looked up from germline, CDR1 is LNHDA and CDR2 is SQIVND (reference sequence). The CDR3 bases are TGTGCCAGTAGTTTAGGACTGTATAGCAATCAGCCCCAGCATTTT. Its translation: CASSLGLYSNQPQHF.

The rearrangement joins TRBV27 to TRBJ1-2, with 7 nucleotides matching TRBD1. Germline V gene data show CDR1 as MNHEY and CDR2 as SMNVEV (reference sequence). J lost 3 bases, V lost 6 bases, and 4 bases had no gene match. The CDR3 has 13 residues. The CDR3 loop reads CASSPTGYYGYTF. The CDR3 nucleotides read TGTGCCAGCAGCCCGACAGGGTACTATGGCTACACCTTC.

The V and J genes are TRBV27 and TRBJ2-7; TRBD1 is a possible D gene (5 bases). The CDR3 totals 15 residues. V was trimmed by 1 base and J by 2 bases, leaving 12 bases between them. CDR1 is MNHEY, CDR2 SMNVEV, per germline (reference sequence). The CDR3 loop is CASSLWGSRTYEQYF. CDR3 nucleotide sequence: TGTGCCAGCAGTTTATGGGGCAGCCGCACCTACGAGCAGTACTTC.

The CDR3 region is CATSSGTGGAGDTQYF. The CDR3 DNA is TGTGCCACCAGCAGTGGGACAGGGGGCGCGGGGGATACGCAGTATTTT. V gene TRBV15 combines with J gene TRBJ2-3; 12 bases are a match to TRBD1. The germline V gene has CDR1 LNHNV and CDR2 YYDKDF (reference sequence). The J segment lost 6 bases and the V segment lost 3 bases, leaving 7 bases of the junction unmatched. The CDR3 runs 16 residues.

The CDR3 sequence: CSVEVGGQVYF. CDR3 DNA sequence: TGCAGCGTTGAAGTAGGTGGACAGGTCTACTTC. The chain recombines TRBV29-1 with TRBJ2-7; 7 bases agree with TRBD1. The CDR3 loop spans 11 amino acids. The V segment lost 1 base and the J segment 13 bases; nucleotides outside the gene matches: 7. CDR1 and CDR2 from the germline V gene are SQVTM and ANQGSEA.

The chain uses TRBV13 and TRBJ2-3; 12 bases are a match to TRBD2. The ends lost 5 bases at V and 0 bases at J; junction bases unmatched: 6. The germline V gene encodes CDR1 PRHDT and CDR2 FYEKMQ (reference sequence). The CDR3 has 17 residues. CDR3 nucleotide sequence: TGTGCCAGCAGCGGTCGGACTAGCGGGGTTAGCACAGATACGCAGTATTTT. Its protein product is CASSGRTSGVSTDTQYF.

This clone was found a few times. The chain carries TRBV7-8 and TRBJ1-5; 8 bases map to TRBD1. The V and J ends lost 0 bases and 7 bases, in that order; junction bases with no gene match: 11. The CDR3 consists of 17 residues. Germline V CDR1 and CDR2: SGHVS, FQNEAQ. CDR3 in DNA: TGTGCCAGCAGCTTAGCGAGGCAGGGGGCGAGGAGCCAGCCCCAGCATTTT. Its translation is CASSLARQGARSQPQHF.

The chain combines TRBV5-6 with TRBJ2-7; D is ambiguous. The germline V and J ends were trimmed by 4 bases and 4 bases, with 6 bases remaining between them. CDR1 is SGHDT and CDR2 is YYEEEE in the germline V gene. The CDR3 has 11 residues. The CDR3 region is CASSVLYEQYF. CDR3 in DNA: TGTGCCAGCAGCGTCCTGTACGAGCAGTACTTC.

CDR3 DNA sequence: TGCAGCGTTTTCGGAGGGGGCAACTATGGCTACACCTTC. This sequence encodes CSVFGGGNYGYTF. The genes are TRBV29-1 and TRBJ1-2; 7 nucleotides agree with TRBD1. This CDR3 region has 13 residues. Germline V gene data show CDR1 as SQVTM and CDR2 as ANQGSEA. The V gene end was trimmed by 5 bases and the J gene end by 2 bases; junction bases not matched to a gene: 5.

This clone is a singleton in its sample. The J gene is TRBJ2-4, the V gene TRBV5-1; 7 bases are a match to TRBD1. Germline V gene lookup returns CDR1 SGHRS and CDR2 YFSETQ. The CDR3 sequence is 16 residues long. The V and J ends lost 4 bases and 3 bases, in that order; junction bases with no gene match: 10. CDR3 nucleotides: TGCGCCAGCAGCCCCCCCGGACAGGCAGGCAAAAACATTCAGTACTTC. Translating gives CASSPPGQAGKNIQYF.

The gene calls are TRBV19 and TRBJ1-2; 7 bases map to TRBD1. V lost 7 bases to trimming and J lost 4 bases; unmatched junction nucleotides: 15. The germline V gene encodes CDR1 LNHDA and CDR2 SQIVND (reference sequence). The CDR3 consists of 16 residues. The CDR3 protein is CASKNTPGQNSYGYTF. DNA for the CDR3: TGTGCCAGTAAAAATACACCGGGACAGAACTCCTATGGCTACACCTTC.

V is TRBV4-1 and J is TRBJ1-2; TRBD1 aligns across 7 bases. Per the germline V gene, CDR1 is MGHRA and CDR2 is YSYEKL. Losses at the gene ends were 2 bases for V and 6 bases for J; bases not matched to a gene: 12. The CDR3 length is 16 residues. CDR3 sequence: CASSQILQGTPHGYTF. CDR3 coding DNA: TGCGCCAGCAGCCAAATCCTACAGGGGACTCCGCATGGCTACACCTTC.

The chain couples TRBV5-5 to TRBJ2-7; D not resolved. Trimming stripped 0 bases from V and 5 bases from J, with 24 bases between. Germline V lookup: CDR1 SGHKS, CDR2 YYEKEE (reference sequence). This CDR3 contains 18 residues. The CDR3 region is CASSLADGSYFAPNEQYF. The CDR3 DNA reads as TGTGCCAGCAGCTTGGCCGATGGCAGTTATTTCGCCCCCAACGAGCAGTACTTC.

The V gene is TRBV11-2, the J gene TRBJ1-2, with 11 bases that match TRBD1. The CDR3 loop spans 15 amino acids. V shed 5 bases, J shed 2 bases, and the junction held 4 bases outside the gene matches. Germline V gene data show CDR1 as SGHAT and CDR2 as FQNNGV. CDR3 nucleotides: TGTGCCAGCAGCGGACAGGGGGCTATAAACTATGGCTACACCTTC. Amino acid sequence: CASSGQGAINYGYTF.

CDR3 nucleotide sequence: TGCGCCAGCAGCTTACAAAAACGCAGGGAGGATCCCGGGGAGCTGTTTTTT. Amino acids: CASSLQKRREDPGELFF. The V gene is TRBV5-1, the J gene TRBJ2-2, with TRBD2 as a possible D gene (6 bases). V was clipped by 2 bases and J by 6 bases, with 20 bases between them. The V gene's germline CDR1 is SGHRS and CDR2 YFSETQ. This CDR3 comprises 17 residues.

J is TRBJ1-2 and V is TRBV19, with D tentatively TRBD1 (6 bases). Germline lookup yields CDR1 LNHDA and CDR2 SQIVND (reference sequence). This CDR3 contains 14 residues. V was cut by 9 bases and J by 0 bases, with 14 bases left in between. The CDR3 DNA follows: TGTGCCAGCAGAAGACAGGCCACTAACTATGGCTACACCTTC. Translating gives CASRRQATNYGYTF.

The genes are TRBV27 and TRBJ2-7; 9 bases align to TRBD2. Germline-derived CDR1 and CDR2 are MNHEY and SMNVEV (reference sequence). CDR3 size: 16 residues. Trimming cost V 1 base and J 0 bases; bases outside gene matches: 4. CDR3 nucleotides: TGTGCCAGCAGTTTATTGCCAGCGGGGGGCTCCTACGAGCAGTACTTC. Amino acids: CASSLLPAGGSYEQYF.

This chain uses TRBV7-9 with TRBJ2-1; 7 bases fit TRBD1. Germline V gene sequence: CDR1 SEHNR, CDR2 FQNEAQ (reference sequence). Losses at the gene ends were 5 bases for V and 4 bases for J; bases not matched to a gene: 8. The CDR3 is 15 residues long. The CDR3 spells CASSKTAGGYNEQFF. The DNA of the CDR3 is TGTGCCAGCAGCAAGACCGCAGGGGGTTACAATGAGCAGTTCTTC.

The chain joins TRBV9 to TRBJ1-1; D remains ambiguous. Trimming took off 0 bases at V and 4 bases at J, with 10 bases between the two ends. Germline CDR1 reads SGDLS; CDR2 reads YYNGEE. CDR3 length: 14 residues. The CDR3 DNA reads TGTGCCAGCAGCGTAGGGCAGTCCTCCACTGAAGCTTTCTTT. It yields the protein CASSVGQSSTEAFF. Variable domain in full (rest from reference TRBV9 and TRBJ1-1): DSGVTQTPKHLITATGQRVTLRCSPRSGDLSVYWYQQSLDQGLQFLIQYYNGEERAKGNILERFSAQQFPDLHSELNLSSLELGDSALYFCASSVGQSSTEAFFGQGTRLTVV.

The rearrangement links TRBV30 to TRBJ1-2; TRBD1 agrees at 11 bases. CDR3 size: 13 residues. V was clipped by 5 bases and J by 5 bases; unmatched bases: 4. Germline V lookup: CDR1 GTSNPN, CDR2 SVGIG (reference sequence). The CDR3 protein is CAWGTGGSYGYTF. In DNA form, the CDR3 reads TGTGCCTGGGGGACAGGGGGTTCTTATGGCTACACCTTC.

The genes are TRBV15 and TRBJ2-3; perhaps TRBD1 as D (6 bases). Trimming shortened V by 9 bases and J by 5 bases, and 18 bases separated the two germline ends. Looked up from germline, CDR1 is LNHNV and CDR2 is YYDKDF (reference sequence). The CDR3 runs 14 residues. The CDR3 region is CATNEGGTLDTQYF. The CDR3 DNA is TGTGCCACTAATGAAGGGGGAACCCTAGATACGCAGTATTTT.

This clone was found a few times. The J gene is TRBJ2-1, the V gene TRBV7-9; TRBD2 matches 10 bases. Germline trimming cut 4 bases from V and 0 bases from J; bases unmatched to any gene: 3. The CDR3 covers 16 residues. Germline V gives CDR1 SEHNR, CDR2 FQNEAQ (reference sequence). The CDR3 loop reads CASSSLAGSSYNEQFF. Here the CDR3 DNA reads TGTGCCAGCAGCTCACTAGCGGGGAGCTCCTACAATGAGCAGTTCTTC. The whole variable domain, remainder taken from reference TRBV7-9 and TRBJ2-1, is DTGVSQNPRHKITKRGQNVTFRCDPISEHNRLYWYRQTLGQGPEFLTYFQNEAQLEKSRLLSDRFSAERPKGSFSTLEIQRTEQGDSAMYLCASSSLAGSSYNEQFFGPGTRLTVL.

J is TRBJ1-1 and V is TRBV7-3; D might be TRBD1 (5 bases). CDR1 and CDR2 (germline): SGHTA, FQGTGA. The CDR3 spans 16 residues. V lost 5 bases and J 4 bases, leaving 20 bases between the germline ends. The CDR3 region has the DNA TGTGCCAGCAGCCTATCCGGGGGGTCCCTATTCACTGAAGCTTTCTTT. It codes for CASSLSGGSLFTEAFF.

The rearrangement joins TRBV6-5 to TRBJ2-7, with 11 bases aligning to TRBD2. Germline V gene sequence: CDR1 MNHEY, CDR2 SVGAGI. The CDR3 loop spans 16 amino acids. The ends lost 0 bases at V and 3 bases at J; junction bases unmatched: 4. The CDR3 DNA reads TGTGCCAGCAGTTACTCGGGACTAGCGGACCTCTACGAGCAGTACTTC. Amino acid sequence: CASSYSGLADLYEQYF.

V usage is TRBV27 and J usage is TRBJ2-6; TRBD1 matches at 7 bases. This CDR3 has 18 amino acids. Germline V gene lookup returns CDR1 MNHEY and CDR2 SMNVEV (reference sequence). The V and J ends lost 4 bases and 0 bases, in that order; junction bases with no gene match: 9. As DNA, the CDR3 is TGTGCCAGCAGTTCTTGGACAGGATCTCCCTCTGGGGCCAACGTCCTGACTTTC. Residues: CASSSWTGSPSGANVLTF.

The table lists this clone with a count of one. The rearrangement joins TRBV9 to TRBJ1-3; D remains unclear. In germline, CDR1 is SGDLS, CDR2 YYNGEE. With 4 bases removed from V and 2 bases from J, the gap between germline ends came to 10 bases. The CDR3 totals 14 residues. The CDR3 here is CASSPYGAGNTIYF. The CDR3 bases are TGTGCCAGCAGCCCTTACGGGGCTGGAAACACCATATATTTT.

The sample holds a few counts of this clone. The chain carries TRBV27 and TRBJ1-5; D not resolved. This CDR3 spans 16 amino acids. Trimming removed 0 bases at V and 4 bases at J, with 13 bases between. Germline CDR1 MNHEY, CDR2 SMNVEV (reference sequence). CDR3 loop: CASSLSSAGYNQPQHF. Here the CDR3 DNA reads TGTGCCAGCAGTTTATCGTCGGCGGGTTATAATCAGCCCCAGCATTTT.

This chain links TRBV2 with TRBJ1-4, with D uncertain. The CDR3 extends over 14 amino acids. Trimming pared 2 bases from V and 8 bases from J, leaving 12 bases between. From germline, CDR1 is SNHLY and CDR2 FYNNEI. The DNA of the CDR3 is TGTGCCAGCAGTGAAAGCGACCGCCGGGAAAAACTGTTTTTT. Translation: CASSESDRREKLFF.